This TCR beta chain was found in a study of memory CD8 T cells in hepatitis C reinfection. Turning to the study itself: After reinfection, a couple of primary-infection resolvers became chronically infected. Pre-reinfection sampling occurred 55 to 20 weeks ahead of detected reinfection.

Here immunoSEQ multiplex PCR was the method, and the copy in TCRdb shows in-frame clones only, minus some. The sample yields approximately 52,000 clones, about nine tenths seen once. Documented time point: pre-reinfection, 55 to 20 weeks before reinfection detection. The sorted cells went straight to TCR sequencing with no prior in vitro expansion. The Montreal HEPCO cohort supplied donors who inject drugs. The germline V gene encodes CDR1 LGHNA and CDR2 YNFKEQ. This CDR3 is 15 amino acids long. The trim removed 4 bases at V and 3 bases at J, leaving 9 bases unmatched. This TCR was recovered from a young man with hepatitis C virus infection. Material for sequencing was naive CD8+ T cells sorted from blood. V usage is TRBV4-2 and J usage is TRBJ2-7; 7 positions agree with TRBD1. The CDR3 DNA reads as TGTGCCAGCAGCCCCTTCGAGGGGGCGGGCTACGAGCAGTACTTC. Amino acids: CASSPFEGAGYEQYF.